These 6 T cell receptor beta chains share one sample of origin, sequenced in a study of immune heterogeneity within non-small cell lung tumors. Bulk tumor genomic DNA constituted the template, at about 600 ng per sample. While surgery was under way, several biopsies spaced far apart were taken per primary tumor. Newly diagnosed with untreated non-small cell lung cancer, the patients underwent curative surgery. CDR3 of TCR beta was amplified by multiplex PCR that used 32 V and 13 J primers. TCRdb reprocessed the multiplex PCR reads with MiXCR, giving one entry per CDR3 protein. Here the sample spans 2,000 to 2,500 distinct CDR3 sequences, around 30% being singletons. Sequenced material: lung tumor tissue. The origin of the receptors is a man in his 60s with non-small cell lung cancer.

About this clonotype itself: With a much larger clone just one base away, this may be a read error. The V gene is TRBV20-1, the J gene TRBJ2-7; 14 bases are shared with TRBD2. This CDR3 has 18 residues. CDR1 DFQATT and CDR2 SNEGSKA come from the germline V gene (reference sequence). CDR3 protein: CSDRPGLAGDLVYSEQYF. CDR3 sequence (DNA): TGCAGTGATAGACCGGGACTAGCGGGAGATTTGGTCTACTCGGAGCAGTACTTC.

This clonotype occurred once. A much larger clone lies one base from this, so it may be a read error. V usage is TRBV7-2 and J usage is TRBJ2-7, with a weak D call TRBD2 (5 bases). Trimming took off 5 bases at V and 0 bases at J, with 11 bases between the two ends. The germline V gene encodes CDR1 SGHTA and CDR2 FQGNSA. The length of the CDR3 is 14 residues. The CDR3 here is CASSRELVSYEQYF. The CDR3 DNA is TGTGCCAGCAGCCGCGAACTAGTCTCCTACGAGCAGTACTTC.

The sample holds a few counts of this clonotype. The chain uses TRBV12-3 or TRBV12-4 and TRBJ2-5, with 7 nucleotides matching TRBD1. After removal of 2 bases from V and 4 bases from J, the junction contained 7 bases not matched to a gene. This CDR3 has 15 residues. The chain's CDR3 is CASSLKGTDSETQYF. CDR3 DNA: TGTGCCAGCAGTTTAAAAGGGACAGACTCAGAGACCCAGTACTTC.

This clonotype is medium-sized by share. The rearrangement joins TRBV28 to TRBJ2-7, with D maybe TRBD2 (6 bases). The V gene lost 0 bases and the J gene lost 3 bases, with 15 bases spanning the gap. This CDR3 is built from 16 residues. Per germline, CDR1 MDHEN and CDR2 SYDVKM. CDR3 protein: CASSLWGTGANYEQYF. The CDR3 DNA reads as TGTGCCAGCAGTTTATGGGGGACGGGAGCGAACTACGAGCAGTACTTC.

Regarding this clonotype: A much larger clone differs by one base, so this may be a read error. The chain recombines TRBV4-3 with TRBJ2-7; unclear D gene. The CDR3 is made up of 14 amino acids. Germline CDR1 is LGHNA and CDR2 is YSLEER. CDR3: CANSPRVGMGEQYF. CDR3 DNA sequence: TGCGCCAACAGCCCCCGGGTGGGGATGGGGGAGCAGTACTTC.

By proportion, this clonotype is medium-sized (0.01 to 0.1%). This chain connects TRBV29-1 to TRBJ1-4; D may be TRBD1 (5 bases). V gave up 4 bases and J gave up 3 bases, with 18 bases separating them. The germline V gene encodes CDR1 SQVTM and CDR2 ANQGSEA. This CDR3 region has 16 residues. The DNA for the CDR3 is TGCAGCGTTGCGGGGGGGATGGGGAGGCCTAATGAAAAACTGTTTTTT. This codes for CSVAGGMGRPNEKLFF.